The 11 T cell receptor beta chains listed next were all sequenced from one sample in a study of cytomegalovirus exposure and HLA in healthy donors. The study ran its PCR with 60 Vbeta and 13 Jbeta primers. TCRdb keeps only in-frame clones here, not all; method: immunoSEQ multiplex PCR. The sample consists of approximately 90,000 clones, roughly 76% of them appearing once. Sequences were obtained from PBMCs. These receptors all stem from a male donor in good health and CMV-seronegative.

The V call is TRBV5-1, the J call TRBJ2-7; no firm D call. Looked up from germline, CDR1 is SGHRS and CDR2 is YFSETQ. V lost 3 bases and J 0 bases, leaving 7 bases between the germline ends. The CDR3 has 13 residues. CDR3 protein: CASSSLSSYEQYF. In DNA, the CDR3 is TGCGCCAGCAGCTCCCTTAGCTCCTACGAGCAGTACTTC.

The gene calls are TRBV4-1 and TRBJ1-6; no reliable D call. CDR1 is MGHRA, CDR2 YSYEKL, per germline. The CDR3 has 16 amino acids. V was clipped by 4 bases and J by 9 bases, with 19 bases between them. CDR3: CASSPRSMAAGSPLHF. The CDR3 coding sequence is TGCGCCAGCAGCCCCCGGAGTATGGCCGCCGGTTCACCCCTCCACTTT.

The chain has TRBV18 and TRBJ1-3, with D unclear. V lost 0 bases to trimming and J lost 2 bases, with 8 bases between them. Germline V gives CDR1 KGHSH, CDR2 LQKENI. The CDR3 totals 15 residues. DNA of the CDR3: TGTGCCAGCTCACCACCATCACAGCCTGGAAACACCATATATTTT. Protein: CASSPPSQPGNTIYF.

V and J are TRBV6-1 and TRBJ2-7; 7 nucleotides match TRBD1. The CDR3 extends over 16 amino acids. Germline V CDR1 and CDR2: MNHNS, SASEGT. V dropped 3 bases and J dropped 5; count of bases not matched to a gene: 13. The CDR3, as DNA: TGTGCCAGCAGTGATCCGCGTCCGGACAGGTACCACGAGCAGTACTTC. Translated: CASSDPRPDRYHEQYF.

This chain connects TRBV7-2 to TRBJ1-1; 10 bases fit TRBD1. Germline values: CDR1 SGHTA, CDR2 FQGNSA. The V and J ends lost 5 bases and 4 bases, in that order; junction bases with no gene match: 7. This CDR3 comprises 15 residues. The CDR3: CASSRQGAVSTEAFF. CDR3 in DNA: TGTGCCAGCAGCCGACAGGGGGCGGTCAGCACTGAAGCTTTCTTT.

In its sample, this clone was seen a few times. This sequence joins TRBV6-1 and TRBJ2-5; D not certain. Trimming took off 7 bases at V and 2 bases at J, with 14 bases between the two ends. The CDR3 has 14 amino acids. Germline loops: CDR1 MNHNS, CDR2 SASEGT. The CDR3 is CASKPGDIQETQYF. In nucleotides, the CDR3 is TGTGCCAGCAAACCTGGTGACATTCAAGAGACCCAGTACTTC.

V gene TRBV27 combines with J gene TRBJ2-1; 8 bases are a match to TRBD1. V was pared by 4 bases and J by 4 bases, with 6 bases of the junction left unmatched. The CDR3 is made up of 15 amino acids. Per the germline V gene, CDR1 is MNHEY and CDR2 is SMNVEV (reference sequence). The chain's CDR3 is CASSSPRTGYNEQFF. The CDR3 bases are TGTGCCAGCAGTTCCCCCCGGACAGGGTACAATGAGCAGTTCTTC.

V is TRBV10-1 and J is TRBJ2-3; 10 bases agree with TRBD1. In germline, CDR1 is WNHNN, CDR2 SYGVQD (reference sequence). The V segment lost 8 bases and the J segment 2 bases; nucleotides outside the gene matches: 4. This CDR3 has 14 residues. The DNA of the CDR3 is TGCGCCAGCGGGACAGGGGACATCACAGATACGCAGTATTTT. It codes for CASGTGDITDTQYF.

The chain couples TRBV5-4 to TRBJ2-1, with 9 bases matching TRBD2. The length of the CDR3 is 16 residues. J gave up 0 bases and V 3 bases, and 4 bases lay outside the gene matches. Per the germline V gene, CDR1 is SGHNT and CDR2 is YYREEE (reference sequence). CDR3 region: CASSSAGGDSYNEQFF. CDR3 in DNA: TGTGCCAGCAGCTCAGCGGGGGGTGACTCCTACAATGAGCAGTTCTTC.

V and J are TRBV5-3 and TRBJ2-2; D is possibly TRBD2 (5 bases). TRBV5-3 belongs to the ORF category, with a function that is uncertain. Trimming shortened V by 4 bases and J by 4 bases, and 17 bases separated the two germline ends. The CDR3 totals 16 residues. CDR3 coding DNA: TGTGCCAGAAGCCGGACTGCCTATGGGTTCACCGGGGAGCTGTTTTTT. Translation gives CARSRTAYGFTGELFF.

This clone was counted only a few times. This sequence joins TRBV18 and TRBJ2-5; D perhaps matches TRBD2 (6 bases). This CDR3 is built from 14 residues. V lost 5 bases and J lost 2, with 12 bases in between. CDR1 is KGHSH, CDR2 LQKENI, per germline. CDR3 region: CASSVSGLQETQYF. The CDR3 coding sequence is TGTGCCAGCTCAGTCTCGGGACTTCAAGAGACCCAGTACTTC.